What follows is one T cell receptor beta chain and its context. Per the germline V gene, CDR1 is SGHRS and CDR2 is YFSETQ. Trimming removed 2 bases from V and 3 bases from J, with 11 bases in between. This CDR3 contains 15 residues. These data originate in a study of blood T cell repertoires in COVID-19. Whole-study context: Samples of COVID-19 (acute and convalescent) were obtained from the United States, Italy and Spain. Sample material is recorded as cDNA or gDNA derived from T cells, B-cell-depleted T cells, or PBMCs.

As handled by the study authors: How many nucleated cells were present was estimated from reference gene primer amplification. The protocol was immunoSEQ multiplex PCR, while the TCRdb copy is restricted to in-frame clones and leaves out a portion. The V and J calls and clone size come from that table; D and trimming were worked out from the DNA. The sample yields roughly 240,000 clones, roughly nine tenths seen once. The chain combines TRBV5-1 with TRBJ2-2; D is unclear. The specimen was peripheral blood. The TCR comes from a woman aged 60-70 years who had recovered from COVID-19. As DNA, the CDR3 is TGCGCCAGCAGCTTTCTGCGATCCGACACCGGGGAGCTGTTTTTT. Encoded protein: CASSFLRSDTGELFF.